This TCR beta chain was retrieved from a study of OX40 agonist ivuxolimab in advanced cancers. Study details: Partial responses were recorded for three patients, including one with hepatocellular carcinoma and two with cutaneous melanoma.

General observations from the study: At doses 0.1 to 3.0 mg/kg, CD4+ and CD8+ clones expanded. No determination was made of the antigen specificity of the expanded peripheral T cells.

The CDR3 runs 15 residues. The ends were cut back, 2 bases at V and 6 bases at J, with 15 bases in the middle. Germline values: CDR1 MNHEY, CDR2 SMNVEV (reference sequence). Remarks on this clone: Its matching antigen is unknown. The same CDR3 can be traced to other DNA sequences in this sample.

Sequenced by immunoSEQ multiplex PCR; TCRdb stores in-frame clones only, minus some. The sample consists of some 40,000 clones, about 89% of them appearing once. The material was CD4+ or CD8+ T cells sorted from blood, obtained in a trial of the OX40 agonist ivuxolimab. The chain is built from TRBV27 and TRBJ2-3, with D perhaps TRBD2 (5 bases). The TCR was taken from an adult with an advanced solid tumor such as melanoma, head and neck, liver or kidney cancer. CDR3 loop: CASSLVAGTSDTQYF. The CDR3 coding sequence is TGTGCCAGCAGTTTAGTGGCGGGTACCTCCGATACGCAGTATTTT.